Below are 21 T cell receptor beta chains sequenced from a single sample in a study of blood T cell repertoires in COVID-19. The protocol was immunoSEQ multiplex PCR, while the TCRdb copy is restricted to in-frame clones and leaves out a portion. The sample carries around 390,000 clones, roughly 89% recorded once. Sequencing was done on a sample of PBMCs or T cells enriched from blood (not recorded which). The receptors were sampled from a woman in her 50s who had recovered from COVID-19.

CDR3 coding DNA: TGTGCCAGCAGCGGTACAGGTGACTATGGCTACACCTTC. Translation gives CASSGTGDYGYTF. The genes are TRBV9 and TRBJ1-2; TRBD1 might be the D (5 bases). The germline CDR1 and CDR2 sequences are SGDLS and YYNGEE. The V gene lost 3 bases and the J gene lost 3 bases, with 9 bases spanning the gap. The CDR3 extends over 13 amino acids. The variable domain in full, completed from reference TRBV9 and TRBJ1-2, reads DSGVTQTPKHLITATGQRVTLRCSPRSGDLSVYWYQQSLDQGLQFLIQYYNGEERAKGNILERFSAQQFPDLHSELNLSSLELGDSALYFCASSGTGDYGYTFGSGTRLTVV.

The chain is built from TRBV9 and TRBJ1-6, with 8 nucleotides matching TRBD1. This CDR3 contains 14 residues. CDR1 SGDLS and CDR2 YYNGEE come from the germline V gene. After removal of 4 bases from V and 9 bases from J, the junction contained 6 bases not matched to a gene. The CDR3 nucleotides read TGTGCCAGCAGCCCGCAGGGGGCGCGTTCACCCCTCCACTTT. Protein sequence: CASSPQGARSPLHF.

This clone was found a few times. The chain recombines TRBV19 with TRBJ1-5; 8 bases agree with TRBD1. The CDR3 spans 15 residues. J was trimmed by 2 bases and V by 9 bases; bases with no gene match: 9. Germline V gene lookup returns CDR1 LNHDA and CDR2 SQIVND (reference sequence). The CDR3, as DNA: TGTGCCAGCGGGAAGGACAGGGAAGGCAATCAGCCCCAGCATTTT. Translating gives CASGKDREGNQPQHF.

This chain joins TRBV11-2 and TRBJ2-7; D is unresolved. This CDR3 region has 17 residues. CDR1 and CDR2 from the germline V gene are SGHAT and FQNNGV. Between the trimmed V and J ends, which lost 3 bases and 2 bases, there was a span of 20 bases. For the CDR3, the DNA is TGTGCCAGCAGCTTGCGTTCAGCTGACGGGTCTGCCTACGAGCAGTACTTC. Encoded protein: CASSLRSADGSAYEQYF.

The genes are TRBV4-1 and TRBJ2-7, with 8 bases fitting TRBD2. Germline values: CDR1 MGHRA, CDR2 YSYEKL. V shed 0 bases, J shed 4 bases, and the junction held 11 bases outside the gene matches. This CDR3 has 17 residues. The CDR3 coding sequence is TGCGCCAGCAGCCAAGATCGCCGCGGGGTAGCGGGGTACGAGCAGTACTTC. It encodes CASSQDRRGVAGYEQYF.

The V call is TRBV6-5, the J call TRBJ2-3; the D is unclear. The CDR3 length is 14 residues. V lost 0 bases and J 5 bases, leaving 9 bases between the germline ends. The germline V gene has CDR1 MNHEY and CDR2 SVGAGI. The CDR3, as DNA: TGTGCCAGCAGTTACTCGGCCGCGGAAGATACGCAGTATTTT. Translation: CASSYSAAEDTQYF.

This sequence joins TRBV5-1 and TRBJ1-1; D gene uncertain. The germline V and J ends were trimmed by 1 base and 1 base, with 8 bases remaining between them. This CDR3 comprises 14 residues. Germline V gene sequence: CDR1 SGHRS, CDR2 YFSETQ. For the CDR3, the DNA is TGCGCCAGCAGCTTGAAAGCAACGAACACTGAAGCTTTCTTT. Its protein product is CASSLKATNTEAFF.

The chain combines TRBV4-2 with TRBJ1-5; D is ambiguous. This CDR3 comprises 15 residues. V lost 0 bases to trimming and J lost 0 bases, with 6 bases between them. CDR1 and CDR2 from the germline V gene are LGHNA and YNFKEQ. CDR3 residues: CASSQESGSNQPQHF. CDR3 DNA: TGTGCCAGCAGCCAAGAAAGCGGTAGCAATCAGCCCCAGCATTTT.

The CDR3 spells CASSFNGYTEAFF. In nucleotides, the CDR3 is TGTGCCAGCAGCTTCAATGGCTACACTGAAGCTTTCTTT. The chain couples TRBV11-2 to TRBJ1-1; D is unresolved. The CDR3 totals 13 residues. The V and J ends lost 3 bases and 3 bases respectively, with 8 bases between them. In germline, CDR1 is SGHAT, CDR2 FQNNGV.

This clone has a count of ten or more. The chain combines TRBV29-1 with TRBJ2-7, with D maybe TRBD1 (5 bases). The germline V and J ends were trimmed by 1 base and 6 bases, with 10 bases remaining between them. Germline assignment: CDR1 SQVTM and CDR2 ANQGSEA. The CDR3 loop spans 12 amino acids. This CDR3 reads CSVEVTRGEQYF. CDR3 sequence (DNA): TGCAGCGTTGAAGTTACAAGGGGCGAGCAGTACTTC.

The rearrangement links TRBV11-2 to TRBJ1-4, with D uncertain. Germline assignment: CDR1 SGHAT and CDR2 FQNNGV. The CDR3 covers 15 residues. V was clipped by 4 bases and J by 7 bases, with 16 bases between them. The CDR3 is CASSSLVGGPEKLFF. CDR3 DNA sequence: TGTGCCAGCAGCTCCCTCGTGGGAGGGCCTGAAAAACTGTTTTTT.

The V call is TRBV3-1 (or the pseudogene TRBV3-2), the J call TRBJ2-3; D gene ambiguous. This CDR3 comprises 13 residues. Germline values: CDR1 LGHDT, CDR2 YNNKEL (reference sequence). Trimming cost V 0 bases and J 5 bases, with 6 bases left between them. CDR3 region: CASSQDRRDTQYF. The CDR3 region has the DNA TGTGCCAGCAGCCAAGATCGGAGAGATACGCAGTATTTT.

The chain joins TRBV5-4 to TRBJ2-7; TRBD1 aligns across 10 bases. With 4 bases clipped from V and 3 bases from J, the junction kept 4 bases outside the gene matches. Germline V lookup: CDR1 SGHNT, CDR2 YYREEE (reference sequence). The CDR3 is 14 amino acids. CDR3 in amino acids: CASSPGQGFYEQYF. The CDR3, as DNA: TGTGCCAGCAGCCCGGGACAGGGGTTCTACGAGCAGTACTTC.

This clone occurred once. The V and J genes are TRBV3-1 (or the pseudogene TRBV3-2) and TRBJ2-7; D is unresolved. CDR3 length equals 16 residues. The V gene lost 1 base and the J gene lost 2 bases, with 15 bases spanning the gap. CDR1 LGHDT and CDR2 YNNKEL come from the germline V gene (reference sequence). The CDR3 DNA is TGTGCCAGCAGCCAAGGTGCGGCGGTACCTACCTACGAGCAGTACTTC. This translates into CASSQGAAVPTYEQYF.

This clone was found once. V gene TRBV7-9 combines with J gene TRBJ2-6, with 7 positions matching TRBD1. Germline V gene lookup returns CDR1 SEHNR and CDR2 FQNEAQ (reference sequence). The CDR3 spans 17 residues. J lost 0 bases, V lost 5 bases, and 7 bases had no gene match. For the CDR3, the DNA is TGTGCCAGCAGCACCTCTGACAGGGCCTCTGGGGCCAACGTCCTGACTTTC. Translation: CASSTSDRASGANVLTF.

This chain joins TRBV7-9 and TRBJ1-6; TRBD1 matches 9 bases. This CDR3 is 16 amino acids long. Germline values: CDR1 SEHNR, CDR2 FQNEAQ (reference sequence). With V trimmed by 5 bases and J by 6 bases, 8 bases remained unmatched. This chain's CDR3 is CASSLGQGVGNSPLHF. The CDR3 DNA sequence: TGTGCCAGCAGCCTGGGACAGGGAGTAGGTAATTCACCCCTCCACTTT.

This clone was counted a single time. The chain joins TRBV28 to TRBJ1-3; D gene ambiguous. CDR3 length: 16 amino acids. CDR1 and CDR2 (germline): MDHEN, SYDVKM. Trimming cost V 1 base and J 5 bases, with 15 bases left between them. The DNA for the CDR3 is TGTGCCAGCAGTTTATTATCGGCCCTTAGCAGAAACACCATATATTTT. This codes for CASSLLSALSRNTIYF.

The rearrangement links TRBV7-8 to TRBJ2-7; 12 nucleotides match TRBD2. Trimming took 5 bases from V and 0 from J; bases not matched to a gene: 5. The germline CDR1 and CDR2 sequences are SGHVS and FQNEAQ. The CDR3 contains 16 residues. Here the CDR3 reads CASSPLAGGISYEQYF. The CDR3 DNA follows: TGTGCCAGCAGCCCACTAGCGGGGGGAATCTCCTACGAGCAGTACTTC.

CDR3 sequence reads: CASSQSPGMPQHF. CDR3 bases: TGCGCCAGCAGCCAGTCCCCAGGTATGCCCCAGCATTTT. This chain joins TRBV4-1 and TRBJ1-5, with D unresolved. CDR1 is MGHRA, CDR2 YSYEKL, per germline. CDR3 length: 13 amino acids. V lost 3 bases and J 9 bases, leaving 12 bases between the germline ends.

This clone was seen once. V is TRBV7-3 and J is TRBJ1-2; D not resolved. CDR1 SGHTA and CDR2 FQGTGA come from the germline V gene. V was cut by 2 bases and J by 0 bases, with 10 bases left in between. The CDR3 runs 15 residues. CDR3 in DNA: TGTGCCAGCAGCTTATCTCCAGAAGCTAACTATGGCTACACCTTC. This encodes CASSLSPEANYGYTF.

The chain joins TRBV3-1 (or the pseudogene TRBV3-2) to TRBJ2-1; the D gene is possibly TRBD1 (6 bases). The V gene lost 0 bases and the J gene lost 7 bases, with 19 bases spanning the gap. The germline V gene has CDR1 LGHDT and CDR2 YNNKEL (reference sequence). CDR3 size: 17 residues. The CDR3: CASSQDVGTIPGNEQFF. In nucleotides, the CDR3 is TGTGCCAGCAGCCAAGATGTGGGGACAATTCCGGGGAATGAGCAGTTCTTC.